This TCR beta chain was captured in a study of regulatory and conventional T cells in RAG deficiency (dated by TCRdb to the late 2010s). In terms of the full investigation: High-throughput TCR beta sequencing was used to compare the diversity and composition of the Treg, conventional CD4+ and CD8+ T cell repertoires of RAG-deficient patients with those of healthy controls.

Paper-wide results and their limitations: Compared with control T-cell subpopulations, RAG-deficient patients had much lower Shannon entropy and higher Simpson indices. All patient T-cell subsets had shorter CDR3 lengths; Omenn syndrome patients showed >80% Treg-Tconv repertoire overlap at nucleotide and amino acid level. Sorted CD25-high CD127-low cells from Omenn syndrome patients may represent peripherally activated cells rather than bona fide Treg cells. Some T-cell subset analyses were not done for some subjects. Unique TCR beta sequences from Treg cells were roughly 110-fold fewer in Omenn syndrome and CID/AS patients than controls, versus 7.5 to 10-fold for other subsets.

Before genomic DNA was extracted, regulatory T cells were isolated from blood as CD4+CD25-high CD127-low cells. About 8 healthy control donors were used as the comparison group for repertoire analyses. The germline V gene (reference sequence) yields LNHDA for CDR1 and SQIVND for CDR2. There are 13 amino acids in the CDR3, from cysteine to phenylalanine inclusive. Just the 39-base CDR3 DNA is kept, in frame starting at base 1. Trimming removed 5 bases from V and 3 bases from J, leaving 11 bases between the germline ends. Library creation used the immunoSEQ multiplex PCR assay. Rearranged TCR beta chain products were amplified from genomic DNA of sorted T-cell subsets and sequenced. On the authors' methods: Repertoire diversity of productive TCR beta rearrangements was quantified using Shannon entropy and Simpson indices. Clonal expansion was assessed by the summed frequency of the 100 most abundant productive TCR beta clonotypes among total reads. The TRB repertoires were scored with a self-reactivity index that is based on amino acid usage at CDR3beta positions 6 and 7. Two-way ANOVA was used for repertoire analyses, while Student t or Mann-Whitney tests were used for flow cytometric analyses. In its TCRdb copy, this immuneACCESS table keeps in-frame sequences only and misses some clones. Where compared with another copy, unresolved V genes explain less than half of these, and the others have no known cause. V, J and clone size are taken as reported in that table, and D and trimming were inferred from the DNA itself. A total of roughly 19,000 clones appear in this sample, about 91% of them only once. The leading ten clones occupy over 1.3% of the sample.

As regards this clone: Its antigen is currently not known. No much larger clone is present one base from it, and per-base qualities are unavailable.

The sample was also reused in another study, on regulatory T cells. The second paper further reports: In the multiplex PCR, 52 forward TRBV primers and 13 reverse TRBJ primers were used, and assay-based and computational corrections were applied for amplification bias. Restricted unique TRB V-J pairs and skewed V and J gene usage were observed in patient repertoires, most markedly in regulatory T cells. The study compared T-cell receptor beta repertoires of sorted regulatory, conventional CD4+ and CD8+ T cells between CD3G-deficient patients and healthy controls. Ficoll density separation was used to isolate peripheral blood mononuclear cells. Rearranged TRB loci were amplified from genomic DNA by multiplex PCR within the immunoSEQ assay. TRB amplicons were sequenced on an Illumina HiSeq platform. Raw sequences were error-filtered and aligned to reference gene sequences by custom algorithms, then analyzed with the immunoSEQ online tools. Productive and nonproductive TRB rearrangement frequencies were evaluated among both unique and total sequences. For group comparisons, t tests, Mann-Whitney tests or two-way ANOVA were performed in Prism software.

Sequenced material: Tregs sorted from blood. The source is a human donor in good health. In this chain, TRBV19 is recombined with TRBJ2-7, and perhaps TRBD2 as D gene, on 6 matching bases. The CDR3 reads CASSFARGYEQYF. The bases read TGTGCCAGTAGTTTCGCGCGGGGCTACGAGCAGTACTTC. The reference TRBV19 and TRBJ2-7 proteins fill in what lies around the CDR3, so the full variable domain reads DGGITQSPKYLFRKEGQNVTLSCEQNLNHDAMYWYRQDPGQGLRLIYYSQIVNDFQKGDIAEGYSVSREKKESFPLTVTSAQKNPTAFYLCASSFARGYEQYFGPGTRLTVT.